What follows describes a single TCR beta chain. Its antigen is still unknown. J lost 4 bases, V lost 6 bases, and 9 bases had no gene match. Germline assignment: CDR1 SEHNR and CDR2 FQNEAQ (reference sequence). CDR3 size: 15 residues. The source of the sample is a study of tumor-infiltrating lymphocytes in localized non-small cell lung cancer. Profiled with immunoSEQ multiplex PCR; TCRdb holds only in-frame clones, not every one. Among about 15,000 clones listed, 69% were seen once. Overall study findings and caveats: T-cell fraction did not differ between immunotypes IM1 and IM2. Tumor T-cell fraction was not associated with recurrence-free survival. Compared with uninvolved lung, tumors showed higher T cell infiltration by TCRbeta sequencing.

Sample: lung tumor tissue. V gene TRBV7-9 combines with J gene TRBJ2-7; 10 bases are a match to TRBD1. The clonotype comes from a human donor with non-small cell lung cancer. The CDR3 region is CASRPTRTGGYEQYF. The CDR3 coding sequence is TGTGCCAGCAGACCAACTCGGACAGGGGGGTACGAGCAGTACTTC. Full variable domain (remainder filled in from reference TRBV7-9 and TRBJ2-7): DTGVSQNPRHKITKRGQNVTFRCDPISEHNRLYWYRQTLGQGPEFLTYFQNEAQLEKSRLLSDRFSAERPKGSFSTLEIQRTEQGDSAMYLCASRPTRTGGYEQYFGPGTRLTVT.